This T cell receptor (beta chain) is drawn from a study of T cell repertoires in cytomegalovirus infection. Background on the study: A matching HLA type, together with CMV infection, was signaled by public TCR beta signatures. Whole-study results and caveats: CMV carriers having the relevant HLA were flagged by cumulative public TCR beta family frequency.

The CDR3 length is 12 residues. The V and J ends lost 3 bases and 7 bases respectively, with 9 bases between them. CDR1 SGHTA and CDR2 FQGNSA come from the germline V gene. MiXCR, run by TCRdb on the reads, gives a single entry per CDR3 protein. The sample holds approximately 990,000 distinct CDR3 sequences; about a third are singletons and the top ten take 10% to 15%. With respect to this clonotype: Antigen unknown.

The chain carries TRBV7-2 and TRBJ1-1; D is unclear. This TCR was sampled from a human donor in good health (CMV status not recorded). Some clones in this sample may be carry-over from other donors' samples. Here the sequenced sample was cultured CD8+ T cells from PBMCs, taken from culture after CMV antigen stimulation. The CDR3, as DNA: TGTGCCAGCAGCTTCCCGGGCCTTGAAGCTTTCTTT. The encoded protein is CASSFPGLEAFF.